The present TCR beta chain was sequenced within a study of monozygotic twins with inflammatory bowel disease (dated by TCRdb to about 2019). As for the study more broadly: The complete study included around 30 monozygotic twin pairs: 19 IBD-discordant Danish pairs and nine German pairs, of which four were IBD-concordant and five were IBD-discordant. The search for disease-associated traits relied mainly on comparing IBD patients with their genetically identical healthy co-twins within discordant pairs. Each individual had, on average, about 151 000 unique TCRalpha sequences and 181 000 unique TCRbeta sequences available for analysis.

Including the terminal cysteine and phenylalanine, the CDR3 comprises 15 residues. No DNA was logged. Sequences SGHTA (CDR1) and FQGNSA (CDR2) are obtained from the germline V gene. The receptor library was made with 5' RACE. Preparation of each TCR library used approximately 4,000 ng of total RNA. cDNA was synthesized with SMARTScribe reverse transcriptase in eight separate reactions per sample. During cDNA synthesis, unique molecular identifiers containing a 6-nucleotide sample barcode were introduced by template switching. TCRalpha and TCRbeta cDNA was amplified by two nested PCRs of about 15 and 9 cycles, with bead purification after each PCR. Before amplification, the cDNA was treated with uracil DNA-glycosylase and purified using the QIAquick PCR purification kit. The second PCR added Illumina TruSeq-compatible adapters along with sample-specific barcodes. Library quality and concentration were assessed using TapeStation and Qubit, and approximately 5 ng of each library was pooled. The pooled libraries were sequenced with 2 x 100 bp reads and custom sequencing primers on an Illumina HiSeq2500 single-index Rapid Run. Processing in the source paper ran as follows. MiGEC version 1.2.6 was used for UMI-based consensus assembly, which corrected PCR and sequencing errors. MiXCR version 2.1.1 was used for V(D)J alignment, clonotype assembly and CDR3 extraction. To normalise gene usage, clonotype sharing and MAIT/NKT TCR abundance, the analysis used the top 1000, 10 000 and 20 000 clonotypes per sample. After downsampling to 27 000 UMIs, diversity was calculated as the inverse Simpson index using the vegan R package. Paired Mann-Whitney U tests were applied to discordant twin pairs, with Benjamini-Hochberg correction for multiple testing. The reads underwent TCRdb reprocessing, giving one record for each CDR3 protein sequence and no DNA. For this entry, the V and J calls and clone size follow TCRdb and not the study's own pipeline. The table kept for this sample lists about 99,000 distinct CDR3 sequences. Of the sample, approximately 2% is held by the ten largest clones.

A word on this clonotype: Its antigen is currently not known.

From each donor, an approximately 2.5 ml peripheral blood sample was collected into PAXgene tubes and stored at -80 degrees C. Without any T cell sorting, total RNA was extracted from whole blood using the PAXgene blood miRNA kit on an automated QIAcube. Peripheral blood from monozygotic twin pairs, either concordant or discordant for inflammatory bowel disease, underwent deep TCRalpha and TCRbeta repertoire profiling that used unique molecular barcoding. Smoking habits were recorded for all twin pairs, and individuals were classified as current, former or never smokers. Paper-wide results and their limitations: The results gave no support for a single strong signal or clonotype linked to IBD. Concordant and discordant twins showed no difference in repertoire similarity, possibly because of limited statistical power. Fewer clonotypes were shared with other individuals by IBD patients than by healthy twins, most markedly in patients showing signs of disease activity. The analysis was unable to tell different T cell subtypes apart. Background noise and inter-individual variability may have been introduced into the repertoires by the differing immunosuppressive treatments among patients. TCRbeta repertoire diversity, by inverse Simpson index, was decreased in IBD patients compared with their healthy co-twins.

Input material: blood. The sequence derives from a human donor with ulcerative colitis or Crohn's disease, or a healthy co-twin of an affected twin (not recorded which). The chain employs TRBV7-2 and TRBJ2-1; the TRBD2 assignment by TCRdb is unverifiable without DNA. The CDR3 is CASSFWTNPYNEQFF.